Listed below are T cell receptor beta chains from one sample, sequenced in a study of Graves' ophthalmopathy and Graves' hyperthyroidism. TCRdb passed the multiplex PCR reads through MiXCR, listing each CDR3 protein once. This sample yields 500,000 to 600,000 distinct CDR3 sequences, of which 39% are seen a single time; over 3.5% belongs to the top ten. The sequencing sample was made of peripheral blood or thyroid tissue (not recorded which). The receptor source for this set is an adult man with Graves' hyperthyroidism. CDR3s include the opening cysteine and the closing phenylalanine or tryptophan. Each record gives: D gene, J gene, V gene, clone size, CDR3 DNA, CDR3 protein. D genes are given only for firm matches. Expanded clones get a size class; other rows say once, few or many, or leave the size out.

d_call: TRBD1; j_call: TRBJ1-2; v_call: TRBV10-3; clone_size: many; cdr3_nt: TGTGCCATCAGTGGGGACAGCAACTATGGCTACACCTTC; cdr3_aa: CAISGDSNYGYTF
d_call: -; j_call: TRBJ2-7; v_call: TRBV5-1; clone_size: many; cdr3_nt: TGCGCCAGCAGCTTAGGTTCGCGGGGCTGGTACGAGCAGTACTTC; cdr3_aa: CASSLGSRGWYEQYF
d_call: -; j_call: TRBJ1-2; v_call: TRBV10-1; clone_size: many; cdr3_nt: TGCGCCAGCAGTGAGGCTCACGGGGGCTATGGCTACACCTTC; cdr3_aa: CASSEAHGGYGYTF
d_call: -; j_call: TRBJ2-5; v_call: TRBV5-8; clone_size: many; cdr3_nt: TGTGCCAGCAGCTTTCTTGGAGAAGGGGAGACCCAGTACTTC; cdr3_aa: CASSFLGEGETQYF
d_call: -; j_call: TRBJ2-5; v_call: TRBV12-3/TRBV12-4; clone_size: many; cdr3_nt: TGTGCCAGCAGTTTTCGGGTCGGGGGCACCCAGTACTTC; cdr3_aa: CASSFRVGGTQYF
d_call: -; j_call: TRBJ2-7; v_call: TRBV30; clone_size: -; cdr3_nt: TGTGCCTGGAGTGGGACATTATACGAGCAGTACTTC; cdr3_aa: CAWSGTLYEQYF
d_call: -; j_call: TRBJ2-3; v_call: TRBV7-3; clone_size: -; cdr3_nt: TGTGCCAGCAGCTTAACCCATCCCACAGATACGCAGTATTTT; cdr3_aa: CASSLTHPTDTQYF
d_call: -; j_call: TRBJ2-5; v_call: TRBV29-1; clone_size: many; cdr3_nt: TGCAGCGTTGGGGAAGCGGGTGGAGCCCAGTACTTC; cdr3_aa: CSVGEAGGAQYF
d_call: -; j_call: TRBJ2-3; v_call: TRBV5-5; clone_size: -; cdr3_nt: TGTGCCAGCAGACGCCCGGGGATGACAGATACGCAGTATTTT; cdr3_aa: CASRRPGMTDTQYF
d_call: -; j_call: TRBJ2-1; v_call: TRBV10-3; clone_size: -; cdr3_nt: TGTGCCATCAGTGAGTCGAATGGTTATGAGCAGTTCTTC; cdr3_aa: CAISESNGYEQFF
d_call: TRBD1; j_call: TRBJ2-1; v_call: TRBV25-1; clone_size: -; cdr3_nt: TGTGCCAGCAGTGCGGGACAGGGGGCCTACAATGAGCAGTTCTTC; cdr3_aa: CASSAGQGAYNEQFF
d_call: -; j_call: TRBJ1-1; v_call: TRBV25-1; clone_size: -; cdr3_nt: TGTGCCAGCCGAGACGACACCACTGAAGCTTTCTTT; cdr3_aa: CASRDDTTEAFF
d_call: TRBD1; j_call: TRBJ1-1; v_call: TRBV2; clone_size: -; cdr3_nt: TGTGCCAGCAACTTCACCGGGACAGGGAACACTGAAGCTTTCTTT; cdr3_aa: CASNFTGTGNTEAFF
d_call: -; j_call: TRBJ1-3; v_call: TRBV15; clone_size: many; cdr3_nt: TGTGCCACCAGCAGAACCAGGGAACCTGGAAACACCATATATTTT; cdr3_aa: CATSRTREPGNTIYF